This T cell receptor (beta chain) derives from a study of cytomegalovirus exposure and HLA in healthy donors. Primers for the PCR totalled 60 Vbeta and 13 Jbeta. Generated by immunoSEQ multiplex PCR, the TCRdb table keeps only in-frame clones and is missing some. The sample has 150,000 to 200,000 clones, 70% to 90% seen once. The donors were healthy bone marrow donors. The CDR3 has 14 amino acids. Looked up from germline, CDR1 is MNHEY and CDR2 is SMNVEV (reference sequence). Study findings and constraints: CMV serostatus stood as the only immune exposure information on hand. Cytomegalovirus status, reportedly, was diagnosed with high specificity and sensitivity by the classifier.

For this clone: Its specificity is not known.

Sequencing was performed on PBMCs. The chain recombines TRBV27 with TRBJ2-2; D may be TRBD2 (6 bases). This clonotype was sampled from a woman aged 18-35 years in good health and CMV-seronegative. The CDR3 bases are TGTGCGGCCGGTCGCCTCGGGAGCACCGGGGAGCTGTTTTTT. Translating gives CAAGRLGSTGELFF.